This T cell receptor (beta chain) came from a study of blood T cell repertoires in COVID-19. The CDR3 is made up of 16 amino acids. The V and J ends lost 2 bases and 0 bases respectively, with 10 bases between them. Germline CDR1 and CDR2: PRHDT and FYEKMQ (reference sequence). Assay: immunoSEQ multiplex PCR; the TCRdb copy retains only in-frame clones and omits some. The sample lists 200,000 to 250,000 clones; about 80% were seen once. The origin of this receptor is a woman aged 40 to 50 who had been exposed to COVID-19. Sequences were obtained from PBMCs or T cells enriched from blood (not recorded which). The chain combines TRBV13 with TRBJ2-2; D gene ambiguous. For the CDR3, the DNA is TGTGCCAGCAGCTTAAACGCGGCTCCGAACACCGGGGAGCTGTTTTTT. Its translation is CASSLNAAPNTGELFF.